Here is one T cell receptor beta chain with its context. Its antigen is unidentified. This sample was taken from a study of T cell responses to AZD1222 COVID-19 vaccine. Overall study results and limits: The study found Spike-specific TCR breadth and depth rose after two AZD1222 doses.

Produced via immunoSEQ multiplex PCR; TCRdb's table is partial and in-frame only. This table has roughly 48,000 clones, roughly 90% appearing once. Unmatched junction bases numbered 5, after V lost 4 bases and J lost 2 bases. CDR1 is SGDLS, CDR2 YYNGEE, per germline. The length of the CDR3 is 14 residues. This receptor was obtained from an adult who received the AZD1222 COVID-19 vaccine. The chain employs TRBV9 and TRBJ1-2; 7 positions match TRBD1. Sequencing was performed on peripheral blood, taken 28 days after the second AZD1222 dose. Written as DNA, the CDR3 is TGTGCCAGCAGCACCCGGACAGGAAACTATGGCTACACCTTC. Amino acid sequence: CASSTRTGNYGYTF. Drawing the rest from reference TRBV9 and TRBJ1-2, the complete variable domain is DSGVTQTPKHLITATGQRVTLRCSPRSGDLSVYWYQQSLDQGLQFLIQYYNGEERAKGNILERFSAQQFPDLHSELNLSSLELGDSALYFCASSTRTGNYGYTFGSGTRLTVV.